Presented here are 30 T cell receptor beta chains from one specimen sequenced in a study of T cells in localized non-small cell lung cancer. Assay used: immunoSEQ multiplex PCR; TCRdb lists only in-frame clones, some missing. The sample consists of 2,900 or so clones, 30% to 40% of them appearing once. Sequencing was performed on normal lung tissue next to the tumor, taken before any cancer treatment. The source of these receptors is a man aged 35 to 69 with stage I lung adenocarcinoma.

In this sample, this clone turned up a few times. The CDR3 DNA reads TGTGCCACCCAGGGACAGGGGGACACCGGGGAGCTGTTTTTT. It encodes CATQGQGDTGELFF. The genes are TRBV15 and TRBJ2-2; 11 bases align to TRBD1. Looked up from germline, CDR1 is LNHNV and CDR2 is YYDKDF (reference sequence). The CDR3 sequence is 14 residues long. V dropped 8 bases and J dropped 3; count of bases not matched to a gene: 2.

The chain joins TRBV25-1 to TRBJ2-1, with TRBD2 matching 7 bases. Germline V gene sequence: CDR1 MGHDK, CDR2 SYGVNS. The CDR3 is 15 residues long. Trimming at V came to 1 base and at J to 7 bases, leaving 7 bases not matched to a gene. As DNA, the CDR3 is TGTGCCAGCAGTGAATCCCTAAGCGGGAAAAATGAGCAGTTCTTC. This codes for CASSESLSGKNEQFF.

By share, this clone counts as large. V usage is TRBV9 and J usage is TRBJ2-1, with a tentative D call TRBD2 (7 bases). The CDR3 is 16 residues long. Germline lookup yields CDR1 SGDLS and CDR2 YYNGEE. V shed 5 bases and J shed 6 bases, with 21 bases lying between them. CDR3 DNA: TGTGCCAGCAGTGAAAGGGTTGGCGGGGGCGGCAATGAGCAGTTCTTC. This gives the protein CASSERVGGGGNEQFF.

This clone showed up just a few times. This chain uses TRBV7-4 with TRBJ1-2, with TRBD1 matching 7 bases. After removal of 5 bases from V and 6 bases from J, the junction contained 6 bases not matched to a gene. The CDR3 runs to 13 residues. The germline gives CDR1 SGHVT, CDR2 SQSDAQ. The CDR3 nucleotides are TGTGCCAGCAGCCTAAGAGACAGGGATGGCTACACCTTC. Translating gives CASSLRDRDGYTF.

The chain couples TRBV9 to TRBJ2-1, with TRBD2 matching 8 bases. This CDR3 region has 15 residues. With V trimmed by 2 bases and J by 5 bases, 6 bases remained unmatched. In germline, CDR1 is SGDLS, CDR2 YYNGEE. CDR3 loop: CASSVAAGDHNEQFF. CDR3 DNA sequence: TGTGCCAGCAGCGTCGCAGCGGGAGACCACAATGAGCAGTTCTTC.

By sample fraction, this clone is large. The junction differs from germline at one of its ends, possibly a read error. The chain recombines TRBV6-8 with TRBJ2-3, with D unresolved. The germline gives CDR1 MNHGY, CDR2 SAAAGT. This CDR3 is 13 amino acids long. The CDR3 here is CASSDSTTDTQYF. CDR3 sequence (DNA): TGTGCCAGCAGTGACTCGACCACAGATACGCAGTATTTT.

The chain is built from TRBV12-5 and TRBJ2-3, with 9 positions matching TRBD1. The CDR3 runs 15 residues. Looked up from germline, CDR1 is LGHNT and CDR2 is FRNRAP. V trimming: 5 bases; J trimming: 4 bases; junction bases outside the gene matches: 7. The CDR3, as DNA: TGTGCTAGTGGTCCTGGACAGGGGAGATCAGATACGCAGTATTTT. This codes for CASGPGQGRSDTQYF.

The V call is TRBV15, the J call TRBJ2-5, with D possibly TRBD1 on 7 matching bases. This CDR3 comprises 16 residues. Germline CDR1 is LNHNV and CDR2 is YYDKDF (reference sequence). V shed 5 bases and J shed 3 bases, with 19 bases lying between them. CDR3 loop: CATSGGTVIRKETQYF. Written as DNA, the CDR3 is TGTGCCACCAGCGGAGGGACAGTTATCCGAAAAGAGACCCAGTACTTC.

The rearrangement uses TRBV19 and TRBJ2-2, with unresolved D. From germline, CDR1 is LNHDA and CDR2 SQIVND (reference sequence). Trimming removed 8 bases at V and 6 bases at J, with 10 bases between. The CDR3 is 12 residues long. CDR3 sequence: CASPDGAGELFF. CDR3 nucleotides: TGTGCCAGTCCAGATGGGGCCGGGGAGCTGTTTTTT.

The chain couples TRBV14 to TRBJ2-3, with 8 bases aligning to TRBD2. CDR1 and CDR2 (germline): SGHDN, FVKESK. The CDR3 totals 17 residues. The V and J ends lost 4 bases and 6 bases, in that order; junction bases with no gene match: 15. The CDR3 sequence: CASSRRGVVPSSDTQYF. In DNA, the CDR3 is TGTGCCAGCAGCCGGCGGGGGGTAGTTCCCAGTTCGGATACGCAGTATTTT.

A few counts support this clone. CDR3 residues: CATRTSGDADTQYF. The CDR3 region has the DNA TGTGCCACCCGGACTAGCGGGGACGCAGATACGCAGTATTTT. The chain combines TRBV10-3 with TRBJ2-3; 12 nucleotides line up with TRBD2. The germline gives CDR1 ENHRY, CDR2 SYGVKD. J lost 4 bases, V lost 10 bases, and 6 bases had no gene match. CDR3 length: 14 amino acids.

This clone was recorded a few times. This chain links TRBV4-1 with TRBJ1-5; D uncertain. The V end was cut by 0 bases, the J end by 0 bases, with 6 bases between. CDR3 size: 15 residues. Germline assignment: CDR1 MGHRA and CDR2 YSYEKL. In DNA, the CDR3 is TGCGCCAGCAGCCAAGATGGGAGTAGCAATCAGCCCCAGCATTTT. This sequence encodes CASSQDGSSNQPQHF.

This clone is medium-sized. J is TRBJ2-2 and V is TRBV11-3, with TRBD1 identical over 10 bases. V shed 5 bases and J 8 bases; nucleotides not matched to a gene: 8. CDR1 SGHNT and CDR2 YENEEA come from the germline V gene. The CDR3 has 15 residues. CDR3 coding DNA: TGTGCCAGCAGCCAACGGACAGGGGGTAGGGGGGAGCTGTTTTTT. Translation: CASSQRTGGRGELFF.

The table lists this clone with a few counts. The CDR3 coding sequence is TGTGCCAGTAGTATAGGGATATCAGAGCAGTTCTTC. Amino acid sequence: CASSIGISEQFF. The chain couples TRBV19 to TRBJ2-1; D is unclear. The V end lost 1 base, the J end lost 10 bases, and 8 bases lay between the germline ends. CDR1 is LNHDA, CDR2 SQIVND, per germline (reference sequence). This CDR3 has 12 amino acids. Full variable domain (rest looked up from reference TRBV19 and TRBJ2-1): DGGITQSPKYLFRKEGQNVTLSCEQNLNHDAMYWYRQDPGQGLRLIYYSQIVNDFQKGDIAEGYSVSREKKESFPLTVTSAQKNPTAFYLCASSIGISEQFFGPGTRLTVL.

This clone was counted between two and nine times. The rearrangement links TRBV11-3 to TRBJ1-6; D is undetermined. From germline, CDR1 is SGHNT and CDR2 YENEEA. V lost 8 bases to trimming and J lost 10 bases, with 21 bases between them. The CDR3 covers 15 residues. The CDR3 region has the DNA TGTGCCAGCGGATTGGACGGGAAGAGAAACTCACCCCTCCACTTT. This gives the protein CASGLDGKRNSPLHF.

The J gene is TRBJ2-6, the V gene TRBV30, with TRBD1 as a possible D gene (6 bases). This CDR3 region has 13 residues. The ends were cut back, 6 bases at V and 4 bases at J, with 10 bases in the middle. CDR1 and CDR2 (germline): GTSNPN, SVGIG (reference sequence). CDR3 sequence: CACQGPGANVLTF. In DNA form, the CDR3 reads TGTGCCTGCCAGGGGCCCGGGGCCAACGTCCTGACTTTC.

The chain couples TRBV18 to TRBJ1-1, with no clear D. The CDR3 length is 13 residues. Germline V gene data show CDR1 as KGHSH and CDR2 as LQKENI. V was trimmed by 5 bases and J by 1 base, leaving 8 bases between them. Here the CDR3 reads CASSATSNTEAFF. In DNA, the CDR3 is TGTGCCAGCTCAGCCACTTCGAACACTGAAGCTTTCTTT.

The CDR3 DNA follows: TGTGCCAGCAGCTTGGCCGGACAGGGGGCGCGTGGGTCTTTCTTT. This sequence encodes CASSLAGQGARGSFF. V is TRBV7-5 and J is TRBJ1-1; the DNA was not compared with TRBD1, the D call given in the table. TRBV7-5 constitutes a pseudogene. The CDR3 has 15 amino acids.

The J gene is TRBJ2-3, the V gene TRBV5-1; 13 bases line up with TRBD2. Germline lookup yields CDR1 SGHRS and CDR2 YFSETQ. The V gene end was trimmed by 4 bases and the J gene end by 3 bases; junction bases not matched to a gene: 8. The CDR3 is made up of 17 amino acids. Here the CDR3 reads CASSQVTSGGATDTQYF. CDR3 nucleotides: TGCGCCAGCAGCCAAGTTACTAGCGGGGGGGCGACAGATACGCAGTATTTT.

CDR3 sequence: CASSKVGGQPYEQYF. The CDR3 DNA reads TGTGCCAGTAGTAAGGTAGGGGGACAGCCCTACGAGCAGTACTTC. The chain employs TRBV19 and TRBJ2-7; 7 bases are shared with TRBD1. Germline lookup yields CDR1 LNHDA and CDR2 SQIVND (reference sequence). The CDR3 length is 15 residues. Trimming removed 4 bases from V and 2 bases from J; junction bases left unmatched: 8.

This clone was picked up a small number of times. The chain carries TRBV2 and TRBJ1-1, with a possible D match to TRBD1 (5 bases). This CDR3 has 14 residues. In germline, CDR1 is SNHLY, CDR2 FYNNEI. V shed 6 bases and J shed 0 bases, with 11 bases lying between them. The CDR3 coding sequence is TGTGCCAGCAGCCCGGGACTTTTGAACACTGAAGCTTTCTTT. Amino acid sequence: CASSPGLLNTEAFF.

V usage is TRBV9 and J usage is TRBJ1-4, with 10 bases identical to TRBD1. The V gene end was trimmed by 3 bases and the J gene end by 8 bases; junction bases not matched to a gene: 10. The CDR3 spans 16 residues. Germline assignment: CDR1 SGDLS and CDR2 YYNGEE. The CDR3 sequence is CASSESTGGGWEKLFF. In nucleotides, the CDR3 is TGTGCCAGCAGCGAATCGACAGGGGGCGGTTGGGAAAAACTGTTTTTT. Complete variable domain (other parts from reference TRBV9 and TRBJ1-4): DSGVTQTPKHLITATGQRVTLRCSPRSGDLSVYWYQQSLDQGLQFLIQYYNGEERAKGNILERFSAQQFPDLHSELNLSSLELGDSALYFCASSESTGGGWEKLFFGSGTQLSVL.

This clone turned up a few times. This chain uses TRBV30 with TRBJ2-7; 9 positions match TRBD1. This CDR3 contains 17 residues. V was pared by 0 bases and J by 3 bases, with 12 bases of the junction left unmatched. CDR1 is GTSNPN and CDR2 is SVGIG in the germline V gene (reference sequence). CDR3 bases: TGTGCCTGGAGTGTAGGGAGTGCCGGGGACAGGGTCTACGAGCAGTACTTC. Translation gives CAWSVGSAGDRVYEQYF.

This clone is judged medium-sized. The gene calls are TRBV9 and TRBJ2-1; 10 bases align to TRBD2. The germline gives CDR1 SGDLS, CDR2 YYNGEE. With V trimmed by 0 bases and J by 8 bases, 5 bases remained unmatched. CDR3 length: 15 residues. CDR3 in amino acids: CASSVGLAGEYEQFF. CDR3 in DNA: TGTGCCAGCAGCGTAGGGCTAGCGGGAGAATATGAGCAGTTCTTC.

In its sample, this clone is medium-sized. V usage is TRBV9 and J usage is TRBJ2-7; 11 bases align to TRBD1. Trimming cost V 4 bases and J 7 bases; bases outside gene matches: 13. The length of the CDR3 is 16 residues. Germline V CDR1 and CDR2: SGDLS, YYNGEE. DNA of the CDR3: TGTGCCAGCAGCCTCCGACGTGGACAGGGGGCTGAGGAGCAGTACTTC. Encoded protein: CASSLRRGQGAEEQYF.

This chain connects TRBV30 to TRBJ1-1; D is uncertain. The CDR3 contains 13 residues. V lost 2 bases, J lost 4 bases, and 11 bases lay in between. CDR1 GTSNPN and CDR2 SVGIG come from the germline V gene (reference sequence). CDR3 sequence (DNA): TGTGCCTGGAGTCCTAATGCCGGCACTGAAGCTTTCTTT. Translation gives CAWSPNAGTEAFF. Looking up the rest from reference TRBV30 and TRBJ1-1 gives the full variable domain: SQTIHQWPATLVQPVGSPLSLECTVEGTSNPNLYWYRQAAGRGLQLLFYSVGIGQISSEVPQNLSASRPQDRQFILSSKKLLLSDSGFYLCAWSPNAGTEAFFGQGTRLTVV.

This clone was counted between two and nine times. The rearrangement uses TRBV6-4 and TRBJ2-1; a weak D match, TRBD2 (6 bases). Trimming removed 5 bases from V and 6 bases from J, with 17 bases in between. CDR3 size: 15 residues. Germline CDR1 is MRHNA and CDR2 is SNTAGT. The DNA for the CDR3 is TGTGCCAGCAGTCACGGGGAGGCAGCGGGCAATGAGCAGTTCTTC. Its protein is CASSHGEAAGNEQFF.

This chain uses TRBV30 with TRBJ2-2; D might be TRBD1 (6 bases). CDR1 GTSNPN and CDR2 SVGIG come from the germline V gene (reference sequence). The CDR3 is 15 residues long. V was clipped by 6 bases and J by 5 bases, with 19 bases between them. The CDR3 region is CACRQASMYTGELFF. Written as DNA, the CDR3 is TGTGCCTGTCGACAGGCCTCCATGTATACCGGGGAGCTGTTTTTT.

V gene TRBV28 combines with J gene TRBJ1-3; 10 nucleotides align to TRBD1. This CDR3 comprises 18 residues. The V segment lost 7 bases and the J segment 0 bases; nucleotides outside the gene matches: 12. Germline assignment: CDR1 MDHEN and CDR2 SYDVKM. This CDR3 is CASTKRVGQGLSGNTIYF. CDR3 in DNA: TGTGCCAGCACTAAACGCGTGGGACAGGGGCTCTCTGGAAACACCATATATTTT.

The chain has TRBV18 and TRBJ2-6, with TRBD1 matching 7 bases. CDR1 and CDR2 from the germline V gene are KGHSH and LQKENI. The CDR3 extends over 18 amino acids. Losses at the gene ends were 3 bases for V and 2 bases for J; bases not matched to a gene: 10. In nucleotides, the CDR3 is TGTGCCAGCTCACCTTCTCAGGGGGAAAGGCCTGGGGCCAACGTCCTGACTTTC. Protein sequence: CASSPSQGERPGANVLTF.